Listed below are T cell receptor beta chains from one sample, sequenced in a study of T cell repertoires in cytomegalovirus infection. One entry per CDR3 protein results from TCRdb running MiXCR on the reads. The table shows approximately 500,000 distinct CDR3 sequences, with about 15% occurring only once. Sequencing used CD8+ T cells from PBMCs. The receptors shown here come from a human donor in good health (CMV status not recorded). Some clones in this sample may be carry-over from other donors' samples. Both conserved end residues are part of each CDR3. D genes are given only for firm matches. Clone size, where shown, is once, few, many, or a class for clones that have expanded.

CDR3aa: CASSPLPLLAGGPYEQYF
CDR3nt: TGTGCCAGCAGCCCCCTTCCCCTCTTAGCGGGAGGGCCCTACGAGCAGTACTTC
j_gene: TRBJ2-7
v_gene: TRBV7-6
d_gene: TRBD2
abundance: many

CDR3aa: CASSIRREQYF
CDR3nt: TGTGCCAGTAGTATACGACGTGAGCAGTACTTC
j_gene: TRBJ2-7
v_gene: TRBV19
d_gene: NA
abundance: many

CDR3aa: CSARGRTGSYEQYF
CDR3nt: TGCAGTGCTAGAGGACGGACAGGGTCCTACGAGCAGTACTTC
j_gene: TRBJ2-7
v_gene: TRBV20-1
d_gene: TRBD1
abundance: NA

CDR3aa: CASSPVLAGGVYEQFF
CDR3nt: TGTGCCAGCTCACCAGTGCTAGCGGGAGGGGTCTATGAGCAGTTCTTC
j_gene: TRBJ2-1
v_gene: TRBV18
d_gene: TRBD2
abundance: NA

CDR3aa: CASSLAGRHTDTQYF
CDR3nt: TGTGCCAGCAGTCTAGCGGGCCGTCACACAGATACGCAGTATTTT
j_gene: TRBJ2-3
v_gene: TRBV27
d_gene: TRBD2
abundance: many

CDR3aa: CASSVNLGQGWDEAFF
CDR3nt: TGTGCCAGCAGCGTTAACTTGGGGCAGGGTTGGGATGAAGCTTTCTTT
j_gene: TRBJ1-1
v_gene: TRBV11-2
d_gene: NA
abundance: many

CDR3aa: CASSADRGHGYGYTF
CDR3nt: TGTGCCAGCAGTGCGGACAGGGGGCACGGCTATGGCTACACCTTC
j_gene: TRBJ1-2
v_gene: TRBV2
d_gene: TRBD1
abundance: many

CDR3aa: CASSLGRSLNEQYF
CDR3nt: TGTGCCAGCAGCTTGGGACGGTCACTCAACGAGCAGTACTTC
j_gene: TRBJ2-7
v_gene: TRBV5-6
d_gene: NA
abundance: few

CDR3aa: CASSPSGPLGNTEAFF
CDR3nt: TGTGCCAGCAGCCCTAGTGGGCCTCTGGGGAACACTGAAGCTTTCTTT
j_gene: TRBJ1-1
v_gene: TRBV9
d_gene: NA
abundance: NA

CDR3aa: CASSSGGPTDTQYF
CDR3nt: TGTGCCAGCAGCTCGGGGGGACCCACAGATACGCAGTATTTT
j_gene: TRBJ2-3
v_gene: TRBV7-3
d_gene: TRBD2
abundance: many

CDR3aa: CASSQQRYQETQYF
CDR3nt: TGTGCCAGCAGTCAACAGCGGTACCAAGAGACCCAGTACTTC
j_gene: TRBJ2-5
v_gene: TRBV27
d_gene: NA
abundance: many

CDR3aa: CASTIILAGGQETQYF
CDR3nt: TGTGCCAGCACCATTATACTAGCGGGGGGCCAAGAGACCCAGTACTTC
j_gene: TRBJ2-5
v_gene: TRBV6-1
d_gene: TRBD2
abundance: few

CDR3aa: CASSQARETGISGNTIYF
CDR3nt: TGTGCCAGCAGTCAAGCGCGAGAGACAGGGATCTCTGGAAACACCATATATTTT
j_gene: TRBJ1-3
v_gene: TRBV12-3/TRBV12-4
d_gene: TRBD1
abundance: many

CDR3aa: CASSLPVPIGYTF
CDR3nt: TGTGCCAGCAGCTTACCGGTACCTATTGGCTACACCTTC
j_gene: TRBJ1-2
v_gene: TRBV7-9
d_gene: NA
abundance: many

CDR3aa: CASSPLGAHRSYNEQFF
CDR3nt: TGTGCCAGCAGTCCGCTGGGGGCGCACCGCTCCTACAATGAGCAGTTCTTC
j_gene: TRBJ2-1
v_gene: TRBV28
d_gene: NA
abundance: many

CDR3aa: CAASSRQEYSNQPQHF
CDR3nt: TGTGCCGCATCGAGTCGTCAGGAATATAGCAATCAGCCCCAGCATTTT
j_gene: TRBJ1-5
v_gene: TRBV10-3
d_gene: NA
abundance: many

CDR3aa: CASSFPPGQGEGTEAFF
CDR3nt: TGTGCCAGCAGCTTTCCTCCGGGACAGGGAGAGGGAACTGAAGCTTTCTTT
j_gene: TRBJ1-1
v_gene: TRBV7-4
d_gene: TRBD1
abundance: many

CDR3aa: CASSPRGTPYFYTF
CDR3nt: TGTGCCAGCAGTCCTCGAGGGACCCCCTATTTCTACACCTTC
j_gene: TRBJ1-2
v_gene: TRBV6-8
d_gene: NA
abundance: NA

CDR3aa: CSVEGREEGYEQYF
CDR3nt: TGCAGCGTTGAAGGGCGGGAGGAGGGCTACGAGCAGTACTTC
j_gene: TRBJ2-7
v_gene: TRBV29-1
d_gene: TRBD2
abundance: many

CDR3aa: CASGFGGVSYNEQFF
CDR3nt: TGTGCTAGTGGTTTTGGTGGGGTCTCCTACAATGAGCAGTTCTTC
j_gene: TRBJ2-1
v_gene: TRBV12-5
d_gene: NA
abundance: many

CDR3aa: CASSPDYSNQPQHF
CDR3nt: TGTGCCAGCAGTCCAGATTATAGCAATCAGCCCCAGCATTTT
j_gene: TRBJ1-5
v_gene: TRBV28
d_gene: NA
abundance: many

CDR3aa: CASSRDIRDEQFF
CDR3nt: TGTGCCAGCAGCCGGGACATCCGAGATGAGCAGTTCTTC
j_gene: TRBJ2-1
v_gene: TRBV7-9
d_gene: NA
abundance: many

CDR3aa: CASSWDRGGETQYF
CDR3nt: TGTGCCAGCAGCTGGGACAGGGGAGGAGAGACCCAGTACTTC
j_gene: TRBJ2-5
v_gene: TRBV7-6
d_gene: TRBD1
abundance: many

CDR3aa: CASSQEGQGGETQYF
CDR3nt: TGTGCCAGCAGCCAAGAGGGACAGGGAGGAGAGACCCAGTACTTC
j_gene: TRBJ2-5
v_gene: TRBV3-1
d_gene: TRBD1
abundance: NA

CDR3aa: CASSLWQKNTEAFF
CDR3nt: TGTGCCAGCAGTTTATGGCAGAAGAACACTGAAGCTTTCTTT
j_gene: TRBJ1-1
v_gene: TRBV27
d_gene: NA
abundance: many

CDR3aa: CASSGKDRATGNTIYF
CDR3nt: TGTGCCAGCAGCGGGAAGGACAGGGCAACCGGAAACACCATATATTTT
j_gene: TRBJ1-3
v_gene: TRBV11-2
d_gene: TRBD1
abundance: NA

CDR3aa: CASSQPGAGSYEQYF
CDR3nt: TGCGCCAGCAGCCAACCTGGCGCAGGGAGCTACGAGCAGTACTTC
j_gene: TRBJ2-7
v_gene: TRBV4-1
d_gene: NA
abundance: NA

CDR3aa: CASSLGLGAYEQFF
CDR3nt: TGTGCCAGCAGCTTGGGGTTGGGGGCATATGAGCAGTTCTTC
j_gene: TRBJ2-1
v_gene: TRBV11-2
d_gene: NA
abundance: NA

CDR3aa: CASSQDGEAIHGEQYF
CDR3nt: TGTGCCAGCAGCCAAGACGGGGAGGCCATCCATGGAGAGCAGTACTTC
j_gene: TRBJ2-7
v_gene: TRBV3-1
d_gene: NA
abundance: NA

CDR3aa: CASSLRTGEEVNTEAFF
CDR3nt: TGTGCCAGCAGCCTTCGGACAGGGGAGGAGGTGAACACTGAAGCTTTCTTT
j_gene: TRBJ1-1
v_gene: TRBV7-6
d_gene: TRBD1
abundance: many

CDR3aa: CASSLVVQGADEQYF
CDR3nt: TGTGCCAGCAGCTTAGTAGTACAGGGGGCCGACGAGCAGTACTTC
j_gene: TRBJ2-7
v_gene: TRBV7-9
d_gene: TRBD1
abundance: few

CDR3aa: CASSQGPGWRVGDNEQFF
CDR3nt: TGTGCCAGCAGCCAAGGCCCCGGGTGGAGGGTAGGAGACAATGAGCAGTTCTTC
j_gene: TRBJ2-1
v_gene: TRBV3-1
d_gene: NA
abundance: NA

CDR3aa: CASSSPGRYTEAFF
CDR3nt: TGTGCCAGCAGTTCCCCTGGACGGTACACTGAAGCTTTCTTT
j_gene: TRBJ1-1
v_gene: TRBV27
d_gene: NA
abundance: few

CDR3aa: CASSLGPMGENYEQYF
CDR3nt: TGTGCCAGCAGTTTAGGCCCCATGGGAGAGAACTACGAGCAGTACTTC
j_gene: TRBJ2-7
v_gene: TRBV28
d_gene: NA
abundance: few

CDR3aa: CASRLIGAGGQNEQFF
CDR3nt: TGTGCCAGCAGACTCATTGGTGCGGGAGGGCAGAATGAGCAGTTCTTC
j_gene: TRBJ2-1
v_gene: TRBV28
d_gene: TRBD2
abundance: few

CDR3aa: CASSVRQTMNTEAFF
CDR3nt: TGTGCCAGCAGCGTACGACAGACCATGAACACTGAAGCTTTCTTT
j_gene: TRBJ1-1
v_gene: TRBV9
d_gene: NA
abundance: few